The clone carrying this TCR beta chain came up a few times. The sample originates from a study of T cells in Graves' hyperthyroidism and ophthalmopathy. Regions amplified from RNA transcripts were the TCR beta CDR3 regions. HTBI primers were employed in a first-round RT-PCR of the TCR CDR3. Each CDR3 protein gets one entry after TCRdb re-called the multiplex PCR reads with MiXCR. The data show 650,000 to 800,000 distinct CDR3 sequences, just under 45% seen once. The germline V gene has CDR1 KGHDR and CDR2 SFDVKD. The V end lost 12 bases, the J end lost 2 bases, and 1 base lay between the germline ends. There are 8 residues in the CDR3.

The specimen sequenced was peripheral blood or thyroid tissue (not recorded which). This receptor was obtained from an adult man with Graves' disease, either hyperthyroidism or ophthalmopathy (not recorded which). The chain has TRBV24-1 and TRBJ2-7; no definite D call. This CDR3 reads CAPYEQYF. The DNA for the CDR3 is TGTGCCCCCTACGAGCAGTACTTC.